This T cell receptor beta chain was documented in a study of CD8+ T cells in alopecia areata. Whole-study context: Treated patients received oral tofacitinib, 5 to 10 mg twice daily. Whole-study results and caveats: Although TCR sharing was seen in mice, sharing across patients was less clear, possibly for HLA-related reasons.

RNA was extracted and reverse transcribed into cDNA as the sequencing template. Profiling relied on immunoSEQ multiplex PCR, and the TCRdb table lists in-frame clones only, not all of them. The data contain about 180,000 clones, 59% of them seen just once; the ten biggest clones take up approximately 15%. About this clone itself: What it binds is not known.

Isolation of CD4+ and CD8+ T cells from PBMCs was achieved by sorting. In germline, CDR1 is MDHEN, CDR2 SYDVKM. The CDR3 consists of 13 residues. Trimming cost V 2 bases and J 3 bases, with 7 bases left between them. The V and J genes are TRBV28 and TRBJ1-2; D is unclear. The material was CD4+ T cells sorted from blood, obtained at week 0. The receptor was isolated from a human donor with alopecia areata. In DNA, the CDR3 is TGTGCCAGCAGTTTAGGCACCTACTATGGCTACACCTTC. Its translation is CASSLGTYYGYTF.